These 11 T cell receptor beta chains were sequenced from one sample in a study of shared clonotypes between healthy human individuals. This table comes from immunoSEQ multiplex PCR, and its TCRdb copy is limited to in-frame clones, with some not included. The sample comprises about 1 million clones, roughly 70% of which are singletons, and about 1.5% rests with the top ten. Sequencing input: memory CD4+ T cells sorted from blood. Sample subset: CD45RA-negative fraction. The origin of the receptors is a man between 18 and 35 years old in good health.

The rearrangement links TRBV7-2 to TRBJ1-1; no firm D call. This CDR3 contains 13 residues. Trimming took off 5 bases at V and 5 bases at J, with 12 bases between the two ends. CDR1 SGHTA and CDR2 FQGNSA come from the germline V gene. DNA of the CDR3: TGTGCCAGCAGCCCTCTTGAGGCGACTGAAGCTTTCTTT. Residues: CASSPLEATEAFF.

V usage is TRBV20-1 and J usage is TRBJ2-5, with unresolved D. CDR3 length: 11 residues. The V end lost 3 bases, the J end lost 7 bases, and 9 bases lay between the germline ends. Germline CDR1 is DFQATT and CDR2 is SNEGSKA (reference sequence). As DNA, the CDR3 is TGCAGTGCTAGTGATCGCGGGACCCAGTACTTC. Translation: CSASDRGTQYF.

V and J are TRBV10-1 and TRBJ1-6; D remains unclear. The CDR3 loop spans 14 amino acids. Germline V lookup: CDR1 WNHNN, CDR2 SYGVQD (reference sequence). The CDR3 sequence: CAWSSWTYNSPLHF. CDR3 coding DNA: TGCGCTTGGAGTTCTTGGACCTATAATTCACCCCTCCACTTT.

The sample holds a few counts of this clone. The genes are TRBV2 and TRBJ2-1; D is possibly TRBD1 (7 bases). With 4 bases removed from V and 9 bases from J, the gap between germline ends came to 10 bases. CDR3 length equals 12 residues. Germline CDR1 and CDR2: SNHLY and FYNNEI. The CDR3: CASSGQGGEQFF. The CDR3, as DNA: TGTGCCAGCAGTGGGCAGGGGGGTGAGCAGTTCTTC.

This rearrangement joins TRBV6-1 to TRBJ2-1, with D perhaps matching TRBD1 (6 bases). CDR3 length: 13 amino acids. V was cut by 7 bases and J by 0 bases, with 7 bases left in between. Germline V gene data show CDR1 as MNHNS and CDR2 as SASEGT. The CDR3 loop is CASNRDSYNEQFF. In DNA, the CDR3 is TGTGCCAGCAACAGGGACTCCTACAATGAGCAGTTCTTC.

This clone came up a few times. The V and J genes are TRBV28 and TRBJ1-1; D is uncertain. The V and J ends lost 10 bases and 4 bases respectively, with 16 bases between them. CDR1 MDHEN and CDR2 SYDVKM come from the germline V gene. CDR3 length: 13 amino acids. CDR3 sequence reads: CATRKQRATEAFF. The CDR3, as DNA: TGTGCCACCAGGAAGCAGAGGGCCACTGAAGCTTTCTTT. Full variable domain (remainder filled in from reference TRBV28 and TRBJ1-1): DVKVTQSSRYLVKRTGEKVFLECVQDMDHENMFWYRQDPGLGLRLIYFSYDVKMKEKGDIPEGYSVSREKKERFSLILESASTNQTSMYLCATRKQRATEAFFGQGTRLTVV.

This clone was seen only once. CDR3 DNA sequence: TGTGCCAGCACAGGGGGTGGAGTTCTAGCGGGGGTCAAGTACGAGCAGTACTTC. This sequence encodes CASTGGGVLAGVKYEQYF. The chain links TRBV28 to TRBJ2-7; 10 nucleotides line up with TRBD2. V shed 7 bases and J 4 bases; nucleotides not matched to a gene: 19. Germline V gene data show CDR1 as MDHEN and CDR2 as SYDVKM. The CDR3 sequence is 18 residues long. Based on the CDR3 plus reference TRBV28 and TRBJ2-7, the full variable domain is DVKVTQSSRYLVKRTGEKVFLECVQDMDHENMFWYRQDPGLGLRLIYFSYDVKMKEKGDIPEGYSVSREKKERFSLILESASTNQTSMYLCASTGGGVLAGVKYEQYFGPGTRLTVT.

The rearrangement uses TRBV25-1 and TRBJ1-6; 12 nucleotides align to TRBD1. Germline V lookup: CDR1 MGHDK, CDR2 SYGVNS. CDR3 length: 16 residues. After removal of 8 bases from V and 4 bases from J, the junction contained 6 bases not matched to a gene. DNA for the CDR3: TGTGCCAGCCGCGGGACAGGGGGCTGGTATAATTCACCCCTCCACTTT. Encoded protein: CASRGTGGWYNSPLHF.

This clone was found once. The genes are TRBV4-1 and TRBJ1-2; D not certain. V gave up 0 bases and J gave up 5 bases, with 13 bases separating them. Germline lookup yields CDR1 MGHRA and CDR2 YSYEKL. CDR3 length: 15 amino acids. The CDR3 DNA is TGCGCCAGCAGCCAAGATCAGAGGACGTCTTATGGCTACACCTTC. Its translation: CASSQDQRTSYGYTF.

The chain combines TRBV5-4 with TRBJ2-3; tentative D call: TRBD2 (6 bases). CDR3 length: 16 amino acids. Trimming took 1 base from V and 6 from J, leaving 18 bases between them. The germline V gene has CDR1 SGHNT and CDR2 YYREEE (reference sequence). The CDR3 reads CASSLRGRGSSDTQYF. CDR3 coding DNA: TGTGCCAGCAGCTTGCGAGGGCGGGGTAGCAGCGATACGCAGTATTTT.

A single count supports this clone. The chain links TRBV19 to TRBJ2-1, with D perhaps TRBD1 (7 bases). Germline V gene sequence: CDR1 LNHDA, CDR2 SQIVND (reference sequence). CDR3 length equals 17 residues. V lost 9 bases and J 2 bases, leaving 23 bases between the germline ends. The DNA of the CDR3 is TGTGCCAGCAAGCGACAGGGCGGCGGGATAGCCTACAATGAGCAGTTCTTC. Protein product: CASKRQGGGIAYNEQFF.